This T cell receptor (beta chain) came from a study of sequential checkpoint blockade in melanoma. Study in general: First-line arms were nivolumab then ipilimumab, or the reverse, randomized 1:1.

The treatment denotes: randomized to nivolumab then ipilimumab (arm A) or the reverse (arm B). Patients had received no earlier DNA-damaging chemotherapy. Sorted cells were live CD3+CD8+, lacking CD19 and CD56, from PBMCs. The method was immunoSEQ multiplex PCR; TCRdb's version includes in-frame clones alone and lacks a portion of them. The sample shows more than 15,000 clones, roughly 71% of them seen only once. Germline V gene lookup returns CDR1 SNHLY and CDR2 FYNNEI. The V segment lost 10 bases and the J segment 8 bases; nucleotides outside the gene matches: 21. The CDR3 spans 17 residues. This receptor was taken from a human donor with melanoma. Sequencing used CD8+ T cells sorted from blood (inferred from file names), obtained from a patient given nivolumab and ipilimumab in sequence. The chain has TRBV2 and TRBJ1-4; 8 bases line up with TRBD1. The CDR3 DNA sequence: TGTGCCATCTCCGGGTTGGAACGACAGGGGCTGTACGAAAAACTGTTTTTT. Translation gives CAISGLERQGLYEKLFF.